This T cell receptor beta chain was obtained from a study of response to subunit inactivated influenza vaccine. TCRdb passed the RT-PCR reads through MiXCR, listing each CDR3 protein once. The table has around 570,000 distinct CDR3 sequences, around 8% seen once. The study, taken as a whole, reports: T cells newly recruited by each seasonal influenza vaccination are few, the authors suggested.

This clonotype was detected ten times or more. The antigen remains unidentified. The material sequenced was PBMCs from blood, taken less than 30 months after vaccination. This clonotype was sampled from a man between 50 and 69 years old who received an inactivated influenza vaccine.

CDR3 protein: CSGSGNEQFF. DNA for the CDR3: TGCAGCGGCTCCGGCAATGAGCAGTTCTTC. The V call is TRBV29-1, the J call TRBJ2-1; D unresolved. The CDR3 has 10 amino acids. V was pared by 7 bases and J by 6 bases, with 7 bases between. From germline, CDR1 is SQVTM and CDR2 ANQGSEA.